The 25 T cell receptor beta chains below come from one sample, sequenced in a study of Ad26.COV2.S vaccination and SARS-CoV-2 variants. Produced via immunoSEQ multiplex PCR; TCRdb's table is partial and in-frame only. The data hold approximately 360,000 clones, with 83% observed a single time. The treatment here: roughly 18 received Ad26.COV2.S at low or high dose, single or two shots; a few received placebo; per-sample allocation not given. Material that was analyzed had been drawn on day 63 after the first vaccine or placebo injection. The sample was peripheral blood, taken in a trial of Ad26.COV2.S vaccine versus placebo. These receptors all stem from a person aged 18-60 years who received the Ad26.COV2.S COVID-19 vaccine or a placebo.

The chain carries TRBV11-3 and TRBJ2-5; D remains unclear. The V and J ends lost 3 bases and 3 bases respectively, with 8 bases between them. Germline CDR1 and CDR2: SGHNT and YENEEA. The CDR3 sequence is 13 residues long. CDR3 region: CASSFSLEETQYF. DNA for the CDR3: TGTGCCAGCAGCTTTTCACTGGAAGAGACCCAGTACTTC.

The rearrangement joins TRBV3-1 (or the pseudogene TRBV3-2) to TRBJ1-4, with D maybe TRBD1 (6 bases). Germline loops: CDR1 LGHDT, CDR2 YNNKEL (reference sequence). V lost 4 bases to trimming and J lost 6 bases, with 12 bases between them. The CDR3 runs 14 residues. The CDR3 sequence: CASSLRYRDEKLFF. The CDR3 DNA follows: TGTGCCAGCAGCCTTCGATACAGGGATGAAAAACTGTTTTTT.

This clone was seen once. This chain uses TRBV7-6 with TRBJ2-5; D unresolved. CDR3 length: 12 amino acids. The V and J ends lost 8 bases and 1 base respectively, with 8 bases between them. CDR1 is SGHVS, CDR2 FNYEAQ, per germline. The DNA of the CDR3 is TGTGCCAGCGGCGCTGTCCAAGAGACCCAGTACTTC. Translated: CASGAVQETQYF. Looking up the rest from reference TRBV7-6 and TRBJ2-5 gives the full variable domain: GAGVSQSPRYKVTKRGQDVALRCDPISGHVSLYWYRQALGQGPEFLTYFNYEAQQDKSGLPNDRFSAERPEGSISTLTIQRTEQRDSAMYRCASGAVQETQYFGPGTRLLVL.

V and J are TRBV27 and TRBJ1-5, with D unresolved. Trimming pared 5 bases from V and 0 bases from J, leaving 11 bases between. Germline V gene lookup returns CDR1 MNHEY and CDR2 SMNVEV (reference sequence). The CDR3 has 15 residues. The CDR3 nucleotides read TGTGCCAGCAGTACAGACACCTATAGCAATCAGCCCCAGCATTTT. It is translated as CASSTDTYSNQPQHF.

The chain has TRBV7-6 and TRBJ1-1, with D hard to call. V dropped 6 bases and J dropped 6 bases, with 14 bases sitting between them. The CDR3 is made up of 13 amino acids. CDR1 is SGHVS, CDR2 FNYEAQ, per germline. CDR3 protein: CASSYRGGSEAFF. CDR3 DNA sequence: TGTGCCAGCAGTTACCGGGGAGGCTCTGAAGCTTTCTTT.

This chain connects TRBV18 to TRBJ2-5; D gene uncertain. CDR1 KGHSH and CDR2 LQKENI come from the germline V gene. The V gene lost 6 bases and the J gene lost 3 bases, with 14 bases spanning the gap. The CDR3 is 14 amino acids. The CDR3 protein is CASSQRTLEETQYF. The DNA of the CDR3 is TGTGCCAGCTCCCAAAGGACCCTGGAAGAGACCCAGTACTTC.

The V call is TRBV5-1, the J call TRBJ2-1; 9 nucleotides align to TRBD2. The CDR3 totals 18 residues. CDR1 is SGHRS and CDR2 is YFSETQ in the germline V gene. Trimming cost V 2 bases and J 7 bases; bases outside gene matches: 16. The CDR3 sequence: CASSFPLGREGLKNEQFF. CDR3 in DNA: TGCGCCAGCAGCTTCCCCCTGGGGCGGGAGGGCCTTAAGAATGAGCAGTTCTTC.

J is TRBJ2-1 and V is TRBV9, with 10 nucleotides matching TRBD1. This CDR3 is 16 amino acids long. Germline V lookup: CDR1 SGDLS, CDR2 YYNGEE. V lost 0 bases, J lost 5 bases, and 5 bases stayed unmatched. CDR3 nucleotide sequence: TGTGCCAGCAGCGTAGGGGGCGGGACAGGGGACAATGAGCAGTTCTTC. This codes for CASSVGGGTGDNEQFF.

This chain uses TRBV6-5 with TRBJ1-2, with D unresolved. Germline values: CDR1 MNHEY, CDR2 SVGAGI. This CDR3 region has 15 residues. V was shortened by 2 bases and J by 4 bases, with 14 bases between the two germline ends. Here the CDR3 reads CASSYLGGKFYGYTF. The CDR3 DNA reads as TGTGCCAGCAGTTACCTTGGAGGGAAATTCTATGGCTACACCTTC.

The chain has TRBV30 and TRBJ1-2, with D perhaps TRBD1 (5 bases). Trimming removed 2 bases from V and 3 bases from J, with 7 bases in between. Germline CDR1 is GTSNPN and CDR2 is SVGIG (reference sequence). This CDR3 has 12 residues. The CDR3 protein is CAWSRDDYGYTF. The CDR3 DNA sequence: TGTGCCTGGAGTCGGGACGACTATGGCTACACCTTC.

This chain uses TRBV19 with TRBJ1-2; D perhaps matches TRBD1 (5 bases). The V gene lost 3 bases and the J gene lost 2 bases, with 10 bases spanning the gap. Germline loops: CDR1 LNHDA, CDR2 SQIVND (reference sequence). This CDR3 is 14 amino acids long. CDR3 nucleotide sequence: TGTGCCAGTAGTATCTGGGGACCCAACTATGGCTACACCTTC. Translation: CASSIWGPNYGYTF.

The chain employs TRBV4-1 and TRBJ1-4, with D unclear. V was cut by 4 bases and J by 8 bases, with 11 bases left in between. The CDR3 length is 13 residues. The germline V gene encodes CDR1 MGHRA and CDR2 YSYEKL. The CDR3 reads CASSRAALEKLFF. In DNA, the CDR3 is TGCGCCAGCAGCCGGGCAGCGCTGGAAAAACTGTTTTTT.

The rearrangement links TRBV6-2 or TRBV6-3 to TRBJ2-5, with D perhaps matching TRBD2 (6 bases). In germline, CDR1 is MNHEY, CDR2 SVGEGT. Trimming shortened V by 5 bases and J by 2 bases, and 12 bases separated the two germline ends. This CDR3 comprises 14 residues. The DNA for the CDR3 is TGTGCCAGCAGTACCTGGGGGGAACAAGAGACCCAGTACTTC. It yields the protein CASSTWGEQETQYF.

This rearrangement joins TRBV24-1 to TRBJ2-2, with D perhaps matching TRBD2 (5 bases). V lost 3 bases to trimming and J lost 8 bases, with 15 bases between them. Germline V gives CDR1 KGHDR, CDR2 SFDVKD. This CDR3 region has 15 residues. CDR3 loop: CATSDPRTFGGELFF. The CDR3, as DNA: TGTGCCACCAGTGATCCCCGGACTTTTGGTGGGGAGCTGTTTTTT.

The chain recombines TRBV5-1 with TRBJ1-2, with D possibly matching TRBD1 (5 bases). The CDR3 totals 14 residues. Germline V gene sequence: CDR1 SGHRS, CDR2 YFSETQ. V gave up 0 bases and J gave up 3 bases, with 9 bases separating them. The CDR3 DNA reads as TGCGCCAGCAGCTTGGACGGGGCCGACTATGGCTACACCTTC. This gives the protein CASSLDGADYGYTF.

The chain recombines TRBV6-1 with TRBJ1-2; D not certain. Germline V gene lookup returns CDR1 MNHNS and CDR2 SASEGT. This CDR3 comprises 14 residues. Trimming took off 2 bases at V and 6 bases at J, with 13 bases between the two ends. The CDR3 region is CASSELPWRDGYTF. The CDR3 region has the DNA TGTGCCAGCAGTGAACTTCCCTGGAGGGATGGCTACACCTTC.

The rearrangement joins TRBV5-1 to TRBJ2-1; 7 bases match TRBD2. The CDR3 covers 18 residues. With 4 bases clipped from V and 7 bases from J, the junction kept 20 bases outside the gene matches. Germline V gene data show CDR1 as SGHRS and CDR2 as YFSETQ. The CDR3 region has the DNA TGCGCCAGCAGCCGGAATGGGGGGAGCGGGAAGGGTTTGAATGAGCAGTTCTTC. Residues: CASSRNGGSGKGLNEQFF.

Comments on this clone: The same CDR3 can be traced to other DNA sequences in this sample. The V call is TRBV2, the J call TRBJ1-5, with D possibly TRBD1 on 6 matching bases. Trimming removed 3 bases at V and 4 bases at J, with 7 bases between. The CDR3 runs to 13 residues. Germline V CDR1 and CDR2: SNHLY, FYNNEI. CDR3 coding DNA: TGTGCCAGCAGTGATAGGGGGAATCAGCCCCAGCATTTT. It codes for CASSDRGNQPQHF.

The gene calls are TRBV6-5 and TRBJ1-1, with D possibly TRBD1 on 6 matching bases. The length of the CDR3 is 12 residues. Germline V gene lookup returns CDR1 MNHEY and CDR2 SVGAGI. The germline V and J ends were trimmed by 5 bases and 10 bases, with 14 bases remaining between them. As DNA, the CDR3 is TGTGCCAGCAGTAATACAGGGATACGAGCTTTCTTT. It codes for CASSNTGIRAFF.

In its sample, this clone was seen many times. The chain carries TRBV3-1 (or the pseudogene TRBV3-2) and TRBJ1-1; D is unclear. The germline V and J ends were trimmed by 4 bases and 6 bases, with 15 bases remaining between them. The CDR3 totals 14 residues. Germline CDR1 is LGHDT and CDR2 is YNNKEL (reference sequence). The DNA of the CDR3 is TGTGCCAGCAGCCCCCCTCGGAGTCCACCTGAAGCTTTCTTT. Residues: CASSPPRSPPEAFF.

This chain links TRBV29-1 with TRBJ1-6; no firm D call. The CDR3 has 13 residues. Germline V gives CDR1 SQVTM, CDR2 ANQGSEA. Between the trimmed V and J ends, which lost 8 bases and 9 bases, there was a span of 17 bases. In nucleotides, the CDR3 is TGCAGCATTCGAGAGGTCCGGAGTTCACCCCTCCACTTT. Its protein is CSIREVRSSPLHF.

The chain combines TRBV6-5 with TRBJ1-4, with D maybe TRBD1 (5 bases). Trimming shortened V by 6 bases and J by 5 bases, and 16 bases separated the two germline ends. The CDR3 totals 15 residues. Germline V gene sequence: CDR1 MNHEY, CDR2 SVGAGI. CDR3 bases: TGTGCCAGCAGCTACCCAGGGTCTCGGAATGAAAAACTGTTTTTT. It specifies CASSYPGSRNEKLFF.

The chain carries TRBV15 and TRBJ2-4; TRBD1 agrees at 7 bases. This CDR3 region has 18 residues. From germline, CDR1 is LNHNV and CDR2 YYDKDF (reference sequence). The J segment lost 0 bases and the V segment lost 1 base, leaving 9 bases of the junction unmatched. DNA of the CDR3: TGTGCCACCAGCAGAGGCCGCCGGGACAGATTAGCCAAAAACATTCAGTACTTC. Protein sequence: CATSRGRRDRLAKNIQYF.

The chain employs TRBV29-1 and TRBJ2-3; D uncertain. Deletions cut 4 bases from V and 4 bases from J, with 9 bases between. There are 12 residues in the CDR3. Per germline, CDR1 SQVTM and CDR2 ANQGSEA. As DNA, the CDR3 is TGCAGCGTTGGGGGTTGGTCAGATACGCAGTATTTT. Translated, it gives CSVGGWSDTQYF.

V is TRBV10-3 and J is TRBJ1-1; TRBD1 might be the D (5 bases). The CDR3 contains 16 residues. Germline CDR1 and CDR2: ENHRY and SYGVKD. V was shortened by 1 base and J by 0 bases, with 12 bases between the two germline ends. The CDR3 loop reads CAISEFTGLLNTEAFF. As DNA, the CDR3 is TGTGCCATCAGTGAGTTTACGGGACTCCTGAACACTGAAGCTTTCTTT.